This T cell receptor (beta chain) was recovered during a study of CD8+CD57+ T cells in acquired aplastic anemia. For the study at large: The study obtained an average of around 3.4 ug of DNA from sorted CD4+ and CD8+ cells. CD4+ cell libraries from healthy donors averaged about 10 million reads. Study outcomes and limitations: Between the patient and control groups, CD8+ Simpson's diversity did not differ significantly. Between patients and controls, roughly 29 CD8+ CDR3 sequences were found in common.

It was genomic DNA that served as the template for profiling TCR beta VDJ and CDR3. TCRdb re-called the reads with MiXCR, one entry per CDR3 protein. This table has 50,000 to 70,000 distinct CDR3 sequences, around 55% appearing once. The CDR3 has 14 amino acids. V lost 3 bases, J lost 8 bases, and 7 bases stayed unmatched. Germline CDR1 and CDR2: LNHNV and YYDKDF (reference sequence). About this clonotype itself: Its antigen is not known.

This TCR came from a human donor in good health, serving as a control. Sequenced material: sorted CD4+, CD8+, or CD8+CD57+ T cells (not recorded which) from PBMCs. The chain is built from TRBV15 and TRBJ1-3; TRBD1 matches at 7 bases. CDR3 in DNA: TGTGCCACCAGCAGCGTGACAGGGTTGGACACCATATATTTT. The encoded protein is CATSSVTGLDTIYF.